This T cell receptor beta chain was sequenced in a study of blood T cells in healthy people across ages. Germline-derived CDR1 and CDR2 are DFQATT and SNEGSKA (reference sequence). CDR3 length equals 13 residues. Trimming left V 5 bases short and J 1 base short, with 11 bases between. A second PCR of 7 to 11 cycles used a sample-barcoded 5' primer and a J-beta primer mix. TCRdb re-called the 5' RACE reads through MiXCR, storing one row per CDR3 protein. Here the sample spans about 1.5 million distinct CDR3 sequences, around 40% being singletons. In the case of this clonotype: Antigen unknown.

The study, taken as a whole, reports: Conclusively comparing naive with antigen-experienced cells was impossible with unsorted PBMCs. Diversity of TCR beta correlated strongly with naive T cell percentage.

The chain uses TRBV20-1 and TRBJ1-1; D gene ambiguous. The sequence was obtained from a woman aged 18-30 years in good health. The sequenced sample consisted of blood. The CDR3 bases are TGCAGTGCTCAGAAGGACTCGAACACTGAAGCTTTCTTT. Residues: CSAQKDSNTEAFF.